This is a list of T cell receptor beta chains from one sample in a study of cytotoxic CD8 clonotypes in ibrutinib-treated CLL. TCRdb's copy holds only in-frame clones and misses some; the assay was immunoSEQ multiplex PCR. Altogether about 300,000 clones are present, less than 85% being singletons, with the ten largest covering about 5.7%. Here the sequenced sample was PBMCs, taken at disease progression, from a patient treated with ibrutinib. The receptors come from a human donor with chronic lymphocytic leukemia. Both conserved end residues are part of each CDR3. D genes are given only for firm matches. Rows may omit the clone size; those that give it use once, few, many or a size class.

v_gene,d_gene,abundance,j_gene,CDR3nt,CDR3aa
TRBV9,-,few,TRBJ2-4,TGTGCCAGCAGCGTAGAAAGGAGAGGGGACATTCAGTACTTC,CASSVERRGDIQYF
TRBV29-1,-,-,TRBJ1-2,TGCAGCGTTTTCAGAGAGACTGTAGATGGCTACACCTTC,CSVFRETVDGYTF
TRBV2,TRBD1,few,TRBJ2-2,TGTGCCAGCTTCCTGAGTCGAAAACCGGGACAGGGGGCTTACGGGGAGCTGTTTTTT,CASFLSRKPGQGAYGELFF
TRBV7-9,TRBD1,-,TRBJ2-7,TGTGCCAGCAGCTCCGGACAGGCTGCCTACGAGCAGTACTTC,CASSSGQAAYEQYF
TRBV2,-,-,TRBJ1-4,TGTGCCAGCACTGCGGGACGGCTTGAAAAACTGTTTTTT,CASTAGRLEKLFF
TRBV2,-,-,TRBJ2-2,TGTGCCAGCAGGAGGGGGACCGCTAACACCGGGGAGCTGTTTTTT,CASRRGTANTGELFF
TRBV5-1,TRBD1,-,TRBJ1-3,TGCGCCAGCAGCTTCGGACAGGGTGGACCCTCTGGAAACACCATATATTTT,CASSFGQGGPSGNTIYF
TRBV18,-,few,TRBJ2-7,TGTGCCAGCTCACCACGACGGTCCTCCTACGAGCAGTACTTC,CASSPRRSSYEQYF
TRBV4-2,-,once,TRBJ1-1,TGTGCCAGCAGCCAAGACCTTAGTACGGGGTTGGGCACTGAAGCTTTCTTT,CASSQDLSTGLGTEAFF
TRBV27,-,-,TRBJ2-6,TGTGCCAGCAAGGTTCCTGGGGCCAACGTCCTGACTTTC,CASKVPGANVLTF
TRBV18,-,once,TRBJ1-2,TGTGCCAGCTCATCCAGGGATCTTTATGGCTACACCTTC,CASSSRDLYGYTF
TRBV19,TRBD1,-,TRBJ2-1,TGTGCCAGTAGTATAGTCGGGACAGGGGGTTACAATGAGCAGTTCTTC,CASSIVGTGGYNEQFF
TRBV28,-,-,TRBJ1-5,TGTGCCAGCAGTTCGACAGTTAATCAGCCCCAGCATTTT,CASSSTVNQPQHF
TRBV15,TRBD1,-,TRBJ2-5,TGTGCCACCAGCAGAGATCGGACAGGTGGGGGTTTGGAGACCCAGTACTTC,CATSRDRTGGGLETQYF
TRBV2,-,-,TRBJ2-5,TGTGCCAGCAGGGAGGGTTTCGAGACCCAGTACTTC,CASREGFETQYF
TRBV27,-,few,TRBJ2-7,TGTGCCAGCAGTTTATTTTCTAACGGAGGCGAGCAGTACTTC,CASSLFSNGGEQYF
TRBV10-1,-,-,TRBJ2-3,TGCGCCACCTCTCCAAGGTCCGGCACAGATACGCAGTATTTT,CATSPRSGTDTQYF
TRBV5-6,-,-,TRBJ2-6,TGTGCCAGCAGCTTGGGGTATCGCGTTGATCTGACCAACGTCCTGACTTTC,CASSLGYRVDLTNVLTF
TRBV5-4,TRBD2,-,TRBJ2-7,TGTGCCAGCAGCCTCAGGGGACTAGCGGATACCTACGAGCAGTACTTC,CASSLRGLADTYEQYF
TRBV7-2,TRBD2,-,TRBJ2-7,TGTGCCAGCAGCCCCAGGACTAGCGGGGCCCTCTTGACATACGAGCAGTACTTC,CASSPRTSGALLTYEQYF
TRBV5-6,TRBD2,-,TRBJ2-6,TGTGCCAGCAGCTTGGAAAGACTAGCGGCGTACTCTGGGGCCAACGTCCTGACTTTC,CASSLERLAAYSGANVLTF
TRBV29-1,-,-,TRBJ1-4,TGCAGCGTTCAGGGGCACCCTTTCGGGGGCCCTGAAAAACTGTTTTTT,CSVQGHPFGGPEKLFF
TRBV12-2,-,-,TRBJ1-2,TGTGCAAGTCGCCTGTACGGGGCAAGGAGCGGGGTCTATGGCTACACCTTC,CASRLYGARSGVYGYTF
TRBV4-1,-,-,TRBJ1-5,TGCGCCAGCAGCCAAGGCCAACTAACAACCTTCGATCAGCCCCAGCATTTT,CASSQGQLTTFDQPQHF
TRBV7-2,-,-,TRBJ2-5,TGTGCCAGCAGCTTAGCGGGGAGAGAGACCCAGTACTTC,CASSLAGRETQYF
TRBV10-1,-,few,TRBJ1-3,TGCGCCAGCAGATCAGGGTCCTCTGGAAACACCATATATTTT,CASRSGSSGNTIYF
TRBV5-1,-,-,TRBJ2-3,TGCGCCAGCAGCTTGGTTGGGGGCTTGGGGCAGTATTTT,CASSLVGGLGQYF
TRBV4-2,-,few,TRBJ1-1,TGTGCCAGCAGCCCTCGGACCGAAATGAACACTGAAGCTTTCTTT,CASSPRTEMNTEAFF
TRBV5-1,-,-,TRBJ2-7,TGCGCCAGCAGCTCGGGGGCCTACGAGCAGTACTTC,CASSSGAYEQYF
TRBV4-3,-,-,TRBJ2-3,TGCGCCAGCAGCCAAGTTGAGGGACCTAGGTGGATCTCAGATACGCAGTATTTT,CASSQVEGPRWISDTQYF
TRBV18,-,-,TRBJ2-2,TGTGCCAGCTCCCCCCCCAAGGCGACTCCCAACACCGGGGAGCTGTTTTTT,CASSPPKATPNTGELFF
TRBV27,-,few,TRBJ2-7,TGTGCCAGCGCCACGGGACCCTCCTACGAGCAGTACTTC,CASATGPSYEQYF
TRBV7-9,TRBD1,-,TRBJ2-1,TGTGCCAGCAGCTTGGGGGACAGGACTCTCGGGGAGCAGTTCTTC,CASSLGDRTLGEQFF
TRBV7-2,-,-,TRBJ1-3,TGTGCCAGCAGCTTAGAACCCGCTGGGTACGGAAACACCATATATTTT,CASSLEPAGYGNTIYF
TRBV18,TRBD1,-,TRBJ2-1,TGTGCCAGCTCACGAGGGGGGACAGGGCTCAATGAGCAGTTCTTC,CASSRGGTGLNEQFF
TRBV5-4,TRBD1,few,TRBJ2-7,TGTGCCAGCAGCTTGGCCCCGGGACAGGGTACCTACGAGCAGTACTTC,CASSLAPGQGTYEQYF
TRBV10-3,-,-,TRBJ2-7,TGTGCCATCAGATCCGCGGACCGAAACTTCTACGAGCAGTACTTC,CAIRSADRNFYEQYF